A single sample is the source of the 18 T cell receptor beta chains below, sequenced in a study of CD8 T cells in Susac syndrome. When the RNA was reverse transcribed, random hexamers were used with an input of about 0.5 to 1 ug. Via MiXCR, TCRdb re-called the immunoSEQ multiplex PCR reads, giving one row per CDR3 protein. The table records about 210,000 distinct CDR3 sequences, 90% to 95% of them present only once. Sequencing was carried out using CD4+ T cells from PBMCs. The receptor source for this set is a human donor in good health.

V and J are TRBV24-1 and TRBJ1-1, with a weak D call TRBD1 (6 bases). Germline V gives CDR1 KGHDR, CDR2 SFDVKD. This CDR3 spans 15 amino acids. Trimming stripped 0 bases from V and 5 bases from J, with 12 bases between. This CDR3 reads CATSDLGGRGTEAFF. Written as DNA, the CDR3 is TGTGCCACCAGTGATTTGGGGGGGCGAGGGACTGAAGCTTTCTTT.

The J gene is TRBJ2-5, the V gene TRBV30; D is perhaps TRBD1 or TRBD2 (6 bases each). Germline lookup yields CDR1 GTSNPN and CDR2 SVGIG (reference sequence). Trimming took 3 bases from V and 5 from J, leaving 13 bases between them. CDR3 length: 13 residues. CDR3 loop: CAWRLGGRETQYF. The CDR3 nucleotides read TGTGCCTGGAGGCTGGGGGGCCGGGAGACCCAGTACTTC.

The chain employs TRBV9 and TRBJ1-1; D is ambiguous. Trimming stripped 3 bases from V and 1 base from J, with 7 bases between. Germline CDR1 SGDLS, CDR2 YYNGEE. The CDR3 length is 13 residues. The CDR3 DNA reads TGTGCCAGCAGCGGTGGATGGAACACTGAAGCTTTCTTT. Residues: CASSGGWNTEAFF.

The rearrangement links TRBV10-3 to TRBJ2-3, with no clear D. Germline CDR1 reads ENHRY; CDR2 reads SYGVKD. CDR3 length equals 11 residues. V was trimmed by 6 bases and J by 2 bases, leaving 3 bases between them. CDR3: CAIRDTDTQYF. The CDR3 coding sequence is TGTGCCATCAGGGACACAGATACGCAGTATTTT.

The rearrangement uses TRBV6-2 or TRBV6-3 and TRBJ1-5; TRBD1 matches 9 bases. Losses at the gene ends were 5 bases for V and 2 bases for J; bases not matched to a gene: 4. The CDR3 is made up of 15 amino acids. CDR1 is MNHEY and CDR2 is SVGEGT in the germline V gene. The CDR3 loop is CASSDRGSGNQPQHF. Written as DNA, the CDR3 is TGTGCCAGCAGTGACAGGGGGTCTGGCAATCAGCCCCAGCATTTT.

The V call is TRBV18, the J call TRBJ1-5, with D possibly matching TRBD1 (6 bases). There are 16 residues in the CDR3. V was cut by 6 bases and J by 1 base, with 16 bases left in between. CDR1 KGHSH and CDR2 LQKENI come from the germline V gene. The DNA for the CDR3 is TGTGCCAGCTCGCGGTCCACAGGGAGGAGCAATCAGCCCCAGCATTTT. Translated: CASSRSTGRSNQPQHF.

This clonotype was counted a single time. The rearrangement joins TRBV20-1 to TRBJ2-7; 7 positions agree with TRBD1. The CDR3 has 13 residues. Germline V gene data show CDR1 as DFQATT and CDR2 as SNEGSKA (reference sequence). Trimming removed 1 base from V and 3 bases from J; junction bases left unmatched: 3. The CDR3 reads CSARGWDSYEQYV. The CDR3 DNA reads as TGCAGTGCTAGAGGGTGGGACAGCTACGAGCAGTACGTC.

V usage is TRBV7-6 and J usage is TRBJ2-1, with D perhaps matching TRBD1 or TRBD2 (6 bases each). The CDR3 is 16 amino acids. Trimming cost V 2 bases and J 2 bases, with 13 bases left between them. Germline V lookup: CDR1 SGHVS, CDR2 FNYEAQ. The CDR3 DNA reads TGTGCCAGCAGCTTACGGGGGCCTAGCCCCTACAATGAGCAGTTCTTC. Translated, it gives CASSLRGPSPYNEQFF.

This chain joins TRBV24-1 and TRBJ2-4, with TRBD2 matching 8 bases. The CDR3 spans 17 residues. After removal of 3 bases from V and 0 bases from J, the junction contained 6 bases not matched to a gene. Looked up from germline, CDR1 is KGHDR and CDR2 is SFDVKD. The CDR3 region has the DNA TGTGCCACCAGTGATCCCCGGGGGGGTGAAGCCAAAAACATTCAGTACTTC. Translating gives CATSDPRGGEAKNIQYF.

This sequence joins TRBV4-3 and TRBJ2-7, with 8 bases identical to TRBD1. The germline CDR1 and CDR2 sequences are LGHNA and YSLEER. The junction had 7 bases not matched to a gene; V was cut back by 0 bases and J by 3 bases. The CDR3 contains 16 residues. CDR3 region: CASSQDYQGAIYEQYF. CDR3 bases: TGCGCCAGCAGCCAAGATTACCAGGGGGCTATCTACGAGCAGTACTTC.

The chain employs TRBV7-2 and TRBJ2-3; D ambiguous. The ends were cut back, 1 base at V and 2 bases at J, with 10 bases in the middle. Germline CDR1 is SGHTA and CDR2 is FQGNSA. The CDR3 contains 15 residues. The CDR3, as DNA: TGTGCCAGCAGCTTAGAGAGTCAGGCCACAGATACGCAGTATTTT. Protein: CASSLESQATDTQYF.

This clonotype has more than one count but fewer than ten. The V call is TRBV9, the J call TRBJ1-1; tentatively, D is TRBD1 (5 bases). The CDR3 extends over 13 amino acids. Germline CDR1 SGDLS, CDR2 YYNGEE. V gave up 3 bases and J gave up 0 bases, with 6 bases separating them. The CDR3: CASSEGMNTEAFF. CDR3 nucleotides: TGTGCCAGCAGCGAGGGGATGAACACTGAAGCTTTCTTT.

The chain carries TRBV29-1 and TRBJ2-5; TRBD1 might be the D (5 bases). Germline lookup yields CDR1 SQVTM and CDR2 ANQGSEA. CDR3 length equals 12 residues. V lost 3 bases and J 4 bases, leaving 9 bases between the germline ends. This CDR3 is CSVDIRVETQYF. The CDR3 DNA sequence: TGCAGCGTTGACATCAGGGTAGAGACCCAGTACTTC.

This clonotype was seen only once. CDR3 amino acids: CASKTGLVRAEAFF. The CDR3 DNA follows: TGCGCCAGCAAGACGGGGTTAGTGAGGGCTGAAGCTTTCTTT. The V call is TRBV23-1, the J call TRBJ1-1; D is undetermined. TRBV23-1 is filed as an ORF, its function uncertain. The CDR3 is 14 residues long. The V and J ends lost 7 bases and 6 bases respectively, with 18 bases between them.

In DNA, the CDR3 is TGTGCCAGCAGCCAAGTTTCCGGCTACACCTTC. It translates to CASSQVSGYTF. The chain uses TRBV3-1 and TRBJ1-2; D remains unclear. Germline V CDR1 and CDR2: LGHDT, YNNKEL (reference sequence). V shed 1 base and J shed 8 bases, with 5 bases lying between them. This CDR3 spans 11 amino acids.

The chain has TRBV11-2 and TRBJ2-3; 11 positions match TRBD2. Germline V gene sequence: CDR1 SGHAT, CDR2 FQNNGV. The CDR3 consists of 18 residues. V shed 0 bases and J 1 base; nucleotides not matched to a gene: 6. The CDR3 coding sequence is TGTGCCAGCAGCTTAGACCTAGCGGGAGGCGAAGGCACAGATACGCAGTATTTT. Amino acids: CASSLDLAGGEGTDTQYF.

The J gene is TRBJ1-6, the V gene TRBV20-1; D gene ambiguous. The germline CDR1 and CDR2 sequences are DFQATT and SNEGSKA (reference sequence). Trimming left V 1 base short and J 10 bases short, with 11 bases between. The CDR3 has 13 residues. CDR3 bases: TGCAGTGCTAGAGGGCAGAGGACCTCACCCCTCCACTTT. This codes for CSARGQRTSPLHF.

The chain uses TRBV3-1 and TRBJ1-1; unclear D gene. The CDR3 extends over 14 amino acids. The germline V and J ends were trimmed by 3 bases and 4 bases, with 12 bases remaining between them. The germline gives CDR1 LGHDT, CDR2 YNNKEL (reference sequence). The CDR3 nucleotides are TGTGCCAGCAGCCACCTGGGGAGCGGCACTGAAGCTTTCTTT. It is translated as CASSHLGSGTEAFF.